The 17 T cell receptor beta chains below were found in one sample sequenced in a study of blood T cells in healthy people across ages. A J-beta primer mix and a sample-barcoded 5' primer were used in a second PCR of about 6 to 12 cycles. In TCRdb, the 5' RACE reads were re-called with MiXCR into one record per CDR3 protein. Found here are roughly 900,000 distinct CDR3 sequences, 45% to 50% of them singletons; the top ten hold about an eighth. The sequencing sample was made of blood. These receptors originate from a man aged 30 to 39 in good health.

This clonotype was observed a few times. This chain links TRBV20-1 with TRBJ2-7; D gene ambiguous. Germline V gene lookup returns CDR1 DFQATT and CDR2 SNEGSKA (reference sequence). The V and J ends lost 1 base and 3 bases respectively, with 7 bases between them. This CDR3 is built from 12 residues. CDR3 in DNA: TGCAGTGCTAGAGTAGCAGACTACGAGCAGTACTTC. This gives the protein CSARVADYEQYF.

The chain combines TRBV7-9 with TRBJ2-5, with TRBD1 as a possible D gene (6 bases). The germline V gene encodes CDR1 SEHNR and CDR2 FQNEAQ (reference sequence). V shed 2 bases and J shed 0 bases, with 13 bases lying between them. CDR3 length: 16 residues. The CDR3 spells CASSLSSGGDQETQYF. CDR3 in DNA: TGTGCCAGCAGCTTATCCTCTGGGGGCGACCAAGAGACCCAGTACTTC.

This clonotype occurred a few times. The V call is TRBV7-2, the J call TRBJ2-3, with 9 bases fitting TRBD1. This CDR3 spans 17 amino acids. Unmatched junction bases numbered 8, after V lost 2 bases and J lost 2 bases. Germline V gene sequence: CDR1 SGHTA, CDR2 FQGNSA. The CDR3, as DNA: TGTGCCAGCAGCTTAAATGCCGGGACAGGGCACACAGATACGCAGTATTTT. This translates into CASSLNAGTGHTDTQYF.

The chain is built from TRBV2 and TRBJ2-5, with D maybe TRBD1 (6 bases). The CDR3 length is 16 residues. Germline values: CDR1 SNHLY, CDR2 FYNNEI. The germline V and J ends were trimmed by 3 bases and 1 base, with 15 bases remaining between them. CDR3 nucleotide sequence: TGTGCCAGCAGTGATGTACAGGGTCGTCCCCAAGAGACCCAGTACTTC. Translated: CASSDVQGRPQETQYF. Based on the CDR3 plus reference TRBV2 and TRBJ2-5, the full variable domain is EPEVTQTPSHQVTQMGQEVILRCVPISNHLYFYWYRQILGQKVEFLVSFYNNEISEKSEIFDDQFSVERPDGSNFTLKIRSTKLEDSAMYFCASSDVQGRPQETQYFGPGTRLLVL.

This clonotype appeared once. The chain couples TRBV10-3 to TRBJ1-6; TRBD1 matches 7 bases. Germline lookup yields CDR1 ENHRY and CDR2 SYGVKD. After removal of 4 bases from V and 7 bases from J, the junction contained 4 bases not matched to a gene. The CDR3 is made up of 14 amino acids. The CDR3: CAISGTGPNSPLHF. As DNA, the CDR3 is TGTGCCATCAGTGGGACAGGCCCCAATTCACCCCTCCACTTT.

V and J are TRBV7-9 and TRBJ2-7; TRBD1 might be the D (5 bases). From germline, CDR1 is SEHNR and CDR2 FQNEAQ (reference sequence). The CDR3 is 15 residues long. The germline V and J ends were trimmed by 2 bases and 0 bases, with 11 bases remaining between them. This CDR3 is CASSLTDTLSYEQYF. The CDR3, as DNA: TGTGCCAGCAGCTTAACGGACACCCTCTCCTACGAGCAGTACTTC. Using reference TRBV7-9 and TRBJ2-7 for the parts outside the CDR3, the full variable domain is DTGVSQNPRHKITKRGQNVTFRCDPISEHNRLYWYRQTLGQGPEFLTYFQNEAQLEKSRLLSDRFSAERPKGSFSTLEIQRTEQGDSAMYLCASSLTDTLSYEQYFGPGTRLTVT.

This chain connects TRBV20-1 to TRBJ2-7, with 11 bases aligning to TRBD1. CDR1 is DFQATT, CDR2 SNEGSKA, per germline (reference sequence). The CDR3 length is 16 residues. V trimming: 5 bases; J trimming: 0 bases; junction bases outside the gene matches: 9. CDR3 in amino acids: CSAGYRGQGGSYEQYF. CDR3 DNA: TGCAGTGCTGGGTACAGGGGACAGGGGGGCTCCTACGAGCAGTACTTC.

In DNA form, the CDR3 reads TGTGCCAGCAGAATAATGGGGAGCTCCTACAATGAGCAGTTCTTC. Translation: CASRIMGSSYNEQFF. The J gene is TRBJ2-1, the V gene TRBV27, with D perhaps TRBD2 (5 bases). Trimming cost V 6 bases and J 0 bases, with 12 bases left between them. The CDR3 is made up of 15 amino acids. Germline V gene data show CDR1 as MNHEY and CDR2 as SMNVEV (reference sequence).

Regarding this clonotype: Without the conserved terminal phenylalanine or tryptophan, this CDR3 likely stems from a read error. The J gene is TRBJ2-3, the V gene TRBV25-1; no reliable D call. Germline loops: CDR1 MGHDK, CDR2 SYGVNS. Trimming shortened V by 3 bases and J by 9 bases, and 10 bases separated the two germline ends. CDR3 length: 12 residues. This CDR3 reads CASSDGSPTQYI. The DNA of the CDR3 is TGTGCCAGCAGTGATGGTAGTCCAACGCAGTATATT.

In its sample, this clonotype was seen a few times. The chain has TRBV5-6 and TRBJ1-1; TRBD1 aligns across 7 bases. Germline CDR1 SGHDT, CDR2 YYEEEE. V gave up 2 bases and J gave up 0 bases; unmatched junction bases: 4. The CDR3 length is 15 residues. CDR3 sequence reads: CASSFRGQVNTEAFF. The CDR3 nucleotides read TGTGCCAGCAGCTTTCGTGGACAGGTGAACACTGAAGCTTTCTTT.

This clonotype came up a few times. The rearrangement uses TRBV29-1 and TRBJ2-3, with D unclear. Germline CDR1 reads SQVTM; CDR2 reads ANQGSEA. The V and J ends lost 7 bases and 0 bases respectively, with 14 bases between them. The CDR3 has 14 amino acids. The CDR3 is CSAEGRSSTDTQYF. The CDR3 DNA reads as TGCAGCGCCGAAGGGCGGAGCAGCACAGATACGCAGTATTTT.

This chain links TRBV24-1 with TRBJ2-7, with 9 bases identical to TRBD2. Per germline, CDR1 KGHDR and CDR2 SFDVKD. The junction had 4 bases not matched to a gene; V was cut back by 3 bases and J by 2 bases. The CDR3 sequence is 15 residues long. The CDR3 coding sequence is TGTGCCACCAGTGATCAAGCGGGGGGCACCTACGAGCAGTACTTC. As protein: CATSDQAGGTYEQYF.

V and J are TRBV7-2 and TRBJ2-7, with no clear D. V dropped 0 bases and J dropped 4 bases, with 7 bases sitting between them. The germline gives CDR1 SGHTA, CDR2 FQGNSA. CDR3 length: 13 residues. The CDR3 nucleotides are TGTGCCAGCAGCTTAGCAGCCGGGTACGAGCAGTACTTC. Residues: CASSLAAGYEQYF.

The chain employs TRBV30 and TRBJ2-3; TRBD1 aligns across 9 bases. CDR1 is GTSNPN, CDR2 SVGIG, per germline (reference sequence). The CDR3 loop spans 14 amino acids. Losses at the gene ends were 5 bases for V and 3 bases for J; bases not matched to a gene: 6. The CDR3 sequence is CAWAPGQGTDTQYF. The CDR3 DNA is TGTGCCTGGGCCCCGGGACAGGGAACAGATACGCAGTATTTT.

About this clonotype itself: At one of its ends the junction is not consistent with the germline gene, which may arise from a read error. V usage is TRBV25-1 and J usage is TRBJ1-5; 7 positions match TRBD1. The CDR3 is 14 residues long. Germline loops: CDR1 MGHDK, CDR2 SYGVNS. CDR3 bases: TGTCCCAGCAGTGAAGGGGGCTTGAGTCAGCCCCAGCATTTT. Protein sequence: CPSSEGGLSQPQHF.

This clonotype was recorded only once. J is TRBJ2-7 and V is TRBV28; possible D gene TRBD2, 5 bases. Per the germline V gene, CDR1 is MDHEN and CDR2 is SYDVKM. The CDR3 runs 12 residues. The ends were cut back, 8 bases at V and 7 bases at J, with 15 bases in the middle. This chain's CDR3 is CASDSHSGEQYF. The CDR3 DNA is TGTGCCAGCGACTCCCACTCGGGGGAGCAGTACTTC.

The V call is TRBV14, the J call TRBJ2-5, with D uncertain. V was pared by 4 bases and J by 11 bases, with 14 bases between. The CDR3 totals 12 residues. Germline V gene sequence: CDR1 SGHDN, CDR2 FVKESK. CDR3 loop: CASSLKQNEQYF. CDR3 coding DNA: TGTGCCAGCAGCCTCAAACAGAATGAGCAGTACTTC. The variable domain in full, completed from reference TRBV14 and TRBJ2-5, reads EAGVTQFPSHSVIEKGQTVTLRCDPISGHDNLYWYRRVMGKEIKFLLHFVKESKQDESGMPNNRFLAERTGGTYSTLKVQPAELEDSGVYFCASSLKQNEQYFGPGTRLLVL.